This T cell receptor beta chain was recovered during a study of T-cell reconstitution after alpha-beta-depleted transplantation in children (dated by TCRdb to the mid-2010s). For the study in its entirety: Using TCR repertoire profiling, the study quantitatively followed how T-cell immune reconstitution unfolded in children after TCRalphabeta/CD19-depleted allogeneic hematopoietic cell transplantation. General study outcomes and caveats: In some patients, the high TCRbeta diversity seen at day 60 was put down to recipient T cells and intrathymic progenitors that had survived conditioning. About two months after transplant, the apparently early recovery of alphabetaT-cell counts reportedly depended on just several hundred clones that had expanded rapidly and came from non-depleted graft cells. Over subsequent months, a decline in hyperexpanded clone frequencies was noted, and after one year, T-cell counts and TCRbeta diversity were mostly ascribed to newly produced T cells.

The sample's treatment or condition, from its label and the paper: allogeneic hematopoietic cell transplantation with graft depleted of TCRalphabeta T cells and CD19 B cells. Transplant recipients were children who received TCRalphabeta/CD19-depleted allogeneic hematopoietic cell grafts. V is shortened by 6 bases, J by 9 bases, and the region joining them spans 19 bases. The CDR3 covers 14 residues, taking in both the cysteine and the phenylalanine. The retained sequence is limited to the CDR3, 42 bases, with the frame set at the first base. The CDR1 and CDR2 encoded by the germline V gene (reference sequence) are SEHNR and FQNEAQ. Many counts were recorded for this clonotype. No cognate antigen has been identified for it. Base qualities are not provided; no much larger clone lies one nucleotide away. To prepare the library, PCR was applied. The sequencer was an Illumina HiSeq 2500. TCR libraries were prepared with molecular barcoding, using unique molecular identifiers to normalize TCRbeta repertoire quantification. TCRdb handled the public reads itself, with Q25 trimming in fastp and clone calling in MiXCR, and kept productive beta chains. Identical CDR3 proteins give one entry, which carries the most common genes and DNA. Across this sample there are 450,000 to 600,000 distinct CDR3 sequences, with approximately 10% seen only once. Just over 2% of the sample belongs to the ten largest clones.

The chain employs TRBV7-9 and TRBJ2-3; possibly the D gene is TRBD2, per 6 matching bases. The source of this sequence is a child aged 2 to 15 with inherited bone marrow failure, due to receive a stem cell transplant. The input for sequencing was PBMCs, taken before TCRalphabeta/CD19-depleted stem cell transplant. The nucleotide sequence is given as TGTGCCAGCAGGTCCGGATTACTTGGGGGGACGCAGTATTTT. This yields the protein CASRSGLLGGTQYF.